The source of this T cell receptor (beta chain) is a study of blood T cells in healthy people across ages. Germline-derived CDR1 and CDR2 are SGHTA and FQGNSA. The CDR3 extends over 14 amino acids. Findings of the study overall: CMV status of donors was not determined, possibly confounding expanded clonotype changes. Whereas aged donors had fewer naive CD4+ cells, long-lived donors had more of them and higher diversity.

The second PCR ran 7 to 11 cycles with a sample-barcoded 5' primer and J-beta primers. Each cDNA was tagged by a template-switch adaptor containing 12 random nucleotides. TCRdb re-called the 5' RACE reads through MiXCR, storing one row per CDR3 protein. The sample lists under 2,000,000 distinct CDR3 sequences, approximately 50% occurring once. In regard to this clonotype: What it recognizes is unknown. The junction departs from the called germline gene at one end, perhaps through a read error.

The sequenced sample consisted of blood. The TCR sequence derives from a woman aged 40 to 50 in good health. This chain connects TRBV7-2 to TRBJ2-3; D possibly uses TRBD1 or TRBD2 (5 bases each). CDR3 region: CASSFEGPTETQYF. Here the CDR3 DNA reads TGTGCCAGCAGCTTTGAGGGACCGACAGAGACGCAGTATTTT.